The clone carrying this TCR beta chain was detected a few times. The sample comes from a study of beta chain features in type 1 diabetes. From germline, CDR1 is SQVTM and CDR2 ANQGSEA. V was clipped by 5 bases and J by 6 bases, with 14 bases between them. This CDR3 has 12 residues. Sequencing targeted expressed TCRB transcripts, as all isolated RNA had been reverse transcribed. TCRdb's copy holds only in-frame clones and misses some; the assay was immunoSEQ multiplex PCR. The sample has some 200,000 clones, approximately 11% seen once. The rearrangement links TRBV29-1 to TRBJ2-7; D not certain. The sequenced sample consisted of central memory CD4+ T cells from blood. This clonotype was sampled from a man aged 18 to 30 in good health. The CDR3 nucleotides read TGCAGCGTTCGTACACGGCGCAGCGAGCAGTACTTC. Protein product: CSVRTRRSEQYF.